The 29 T cell receptor beta chains listed next were all sequenced from one sample in a study of blood T cell repertoires in COVID-19. Some clones are missing from TCRdb's copy, which holds only in-frame ones; the method was immunoSEQ multiplex PCR. The sample lists some 150,000 clones; roughly four fifths were seen once. Sequencing was carried out using peripheral blood. The receptors come from a woman aged 55-69 years with COVID-19, enrolled during active disease.

The chain has TRBV5-8 and TRBJ1-5, with TRBD1 as a possible D gene (5 bases). The germline CDR1 and CDR2 sequences are SGHTS and YDEGEE. This CDR3 is built from 14 residues. V lost 0 bases to trimming and J lost 7 bases, with 11 bases between them. CDR3 nucleotides: TGTGCCAGCAGCTTGGAACAGGCCGAACAGCCCCAGCATTTT. Translated, it gives CASSLEQAEQPQHF.

The CDR3 region is CASSLTTSGSKGELFF. In DNA, the CDR3 is TGCGCCAGCAGCCTAACGACTAGCGGGAGTAAGGGGGAGCTGTTTTTT. This chain joins TRBV5-1 and TRBJ2-2; 12 bases are shared with TRBD2. J lost 8 bases, V lost 4 bases, and 9 bases had no gene match. The CDR3 is 16 residues long. Germline values: CDR1 SGHRS, CDR2 YFSETQ.

The J gene is TRBJ2-2, the V gene TRBV15, with 7 bases matching TRBD2. V gave up 1 base and J gave up 3 bases; unmatched junction bases: 11. Germline V CDR1 and CDR2: LNHNV, YYDKDF (reference sequence). The length of the CDR3 is 18 residues. CDR3 loop: CATSRASVRLADTGELFF. The CDR3 nucleotides are TGTGCCACCAGCAGAGCCTCTGTCAGGCTAGCGGACACCGGGGAGCTGTTTTTT.

This clone was detected a few times. This chain joins TRBV19 and TRBJ1-2; no clear D. V was pared by 8 bases and J by 6 bases, with 16 bases between. Germline loops: CDR1 LNHDA, CDR2 SQIVND (reference sequence). This CDR3 contains 13 residues. CDR3 DNA sequence: TGTGCCAGTTACCACAACTGGGCTAATGGCTACACCTTC. Amino acids: CASYHNWANGYTF.

This chain joins TRBV18 and TRBJ1-3; 7 nucleotides line up with TRBD1. CDR3 length: 16 residues. CDR1 and CDR2 (germline): KGHSH, LQKENI. With V trimmed by 3 bases and J by 4 bases, 9 bases remained unmatched. This chain's CDR3 is CASSPSRQGDGNTIYF. The CDR3 nucleotides read TGTGCCAGCTCACCCTCTCGACAGGGCGACGGAAACACCATATATTTT.

CDR3 region: CASSYSNPGLAHEQFF. CDR3 sequence (DNA): TGTGCCAGCAGTTACTCAAACCCAGGACTAGCCCATGAGCAGTTCTTC. The V and J genes are TRBV6-2 or TRBV6-3 and TRBJ2-1, with 8 bases identical to TRBD2. After removal of 0 bases from V and 8 bases from J, the junction contained 9 bases not matched to a gene. Germline CDR1 reads MNHEY; CDR2 reads SVGEGT. The CDR3 is 16 residues long.

The V gene is TRBV20-1, the J gene TRBJ2-1, with D possibly matching TRBD2 (6 bases). The germline CDR1 and CDR2 sequences are DFQATT and SNEGSKA (reference sequence). The ends were cut back, 3 bases at V and 4 bases at J, with 19 bases in the middle. The CDR3 sequence is 16 residues long. CDR3 sequence (DNA): TGCAGTGCTAGTCGAGGCGGGGCGCCGTCATACAATGAGCAGTTCTTC. It is translated as CSASRGGAPSYNEQFF.

The chain links TRBV6-5 to TRBJ2-1, with TRBD2 as a possible D gene (5 bases). The V gene's germline CDR1 is MNHEY and CDR2 SVGAGI. CDR3 size: 14 residues. Trimming cost V 8 bases and J 2 bases, with 13 bases left between them. The CDR3 region is CASPKGGPYNEQFF. CDR3 in DNA: TGTGCCAGCCCTAAAGGAGGTCCCTACAATGAGCAGTTCTTC.

V gene TRBV5-1 combines with J gene TRBJ1-3, with 7 bases lining up with TRBD1. The J segment lost 0 bases and the V segment lost 4 bases, leaving 10 bases of the junction unmatched. Germline CDR1 and CDR2: SGHRS and YFSETQ. The CDR3 has 17 amino acids. CDR3 nucleotide sequence: TGCGCCAGCAGCCCAGGAGGGACAGTTCTCTCTGGAAACACCATATATTTT. Translated, it gives CASSPGGTVLSGNTIYF.

This clone was seen once. This chain links TRBV7-9 with TRBJ1-3, with 7 bases matching TRBD1. Trimming removed 4 bases from V and 2 bases from J; junction bases left unmatched: 8. The germline V gene has CDR1 SEHNR and CDR2 FQNEAQ (reference sequence). The CDR3 has 16 residues. CDR3 region: CASSSGTDFPGNTIYF. The CDR3 DNA is TGTGCCAGCAGCTCCGGGACAGATTTTCCTGGAAACACCATATATTTT.

Regarding this clone: Germline and junction disagree at one end, which may indicate a read error. This sequence joins TRBV5-1 and TRBJ2-3, with 11 bases aligning to TRBD2. The CDR3 extends over 16 amino acids. The germline CDR1 and CDR2 sequences are SGHRS and YFSETQ. The CDR3 protein is CASRLETSGRVVSQYF. In DNA form, the CDR3 reads TGCGCCAGCAGGTTGGAAACTAGCGGGAGAGTGGTGTCGCAGTATTTT.

The table lists this clone with a few counts. CDR3 amino acids: CASSADGGGRETQYF. CDR3 in DNA: TGTGCCAGCAGCGCAGACGGGGGGGGCCGGGAGACCCAGTACTTC. The rearrangement joins TRBV11-2 to TRBJ2-5, with 8 bases matching TRBD2. The CDR3 covers 15 residues. J was trimmed by 5 bases and V by 5 bases; bases with no gene match: 10. In germline, CDR1 is SGHAT, CDR2 FQNNGV.

This clone was detected only once. The chain employs TRBV19 and TRBJ1-5; D perhaps matches TRBD1 (5 bases). Germline CDR1 is LNHDA and CDR2 is SQIVND (reference sequence). V lost 6 bases and J lost 1, with 13 bases in between. The CDR3 covers 15 residues. The CDR3 sequence: CASRPPGGSNQPQHF. The CDR3 DNA follows: TGTGCCAGTAGACCCCCGGGGGGAAGCAATCAGCCCCAGCATTTT.

V and J are TRBV14 and TRBJ1-5, with D uncertain. V was clipped by 2 bases and J by 4 bases, with 12 bases between them. The CDR3 has 15 residues. Germline V gene sequence: CDR1 SGHDN, CDR2 FVKESK. CDR3 residues: CASSQWTPLNQPQHF. CDR3 nucleotides: TGTGCCAGCAGCCAATGGACTCCTCTGAATCAGCCCCAGCATTTT.

This clone was picked up a small number of times. This could be a read error, since a much larger clone is one nucleotide away. The chain joins TRBV7-3 to TRBJ1-1, with unresolved D. This CDR3 comprises 14 residues. Germline V CDR1 and CDR2: SGHTA, FQGTGA. V was pared by 0 bases and J by 1 base, with 6 bases between. CDR3 residues: CASSLTSGNTEAFF. CDR3 sequence (DNA): TGTGCCAGCAGCTTAACCTCAGGGAACACTGAAGCTTTCTTT.

The chain joins TRBV18 to TRBJ2-7; D possibly corresponds to TRBD2 (6 bases). Trimming pared 2 bases from V and 0 bases from J, leaving 23 bases between. CDR1 and CDR2 from the germline V gene are KGHSH and LQKENI. The length of the CDR3 is 19 residues. The CDR3 sequence is CASSPYRAMGGVSSYEQYF. The CDR3 nucleotides read TGTGCCAGCTCACCATACCGGGCAATGGGAGGTGTGAGCTCCTACGAGCAGTACTTC.

The V and J genes are TRBV11-2 and TRBJ1-3; D is possibly TRBD1 (6 bases). This CDR3 has 14 amino acids. Germline V CDR1 and CDR2: SGHAT, FQNNGV. The germline V and J ends were trimmed by 8 bases and 4 bases, with 15 bases remaining between them. The CDR3 reads CASGRGLYGNTIYF. The CDR3 DNA follows: TGTGCCAGCGGCAGGGGTTTGTACGGAAACACCATATATTTT.

The chain has TRBV7-2 and TRBJ1-5; the match to TRBD1 covers 7 bases. V lost 1 base and J lost 4; bases outside the gene matches: 7. CDR3 length: 16 amino acids. Germline assignment: CDR1 SGHTA and CDR2 FQGNSA. The CDR3 nucleotides read TGTGCCAGCAGCTTAGGCTTGGGGACAGCTAATCAGCCCCAGCATTTT. The encoded protein is CASSLGLGTANQPQHF.

The chain joins TRBV7-3 to TRBJ2-1, with 7 bases aligning to TRBD2. Germline V gene lookup returns CDR1 SGHTA and CDR2 FQGTGA. This CDR3 contains 15 residues. The trim removed 5 bases at V and 9 bases at J, leaving 13 bases unmatched. CDR3 DNA sequence: TGTGCCAGCAGCCAATGGAGGGAGGGCCTCGGTGAGCAGTTCTTC. Translated: CASSQWREGLGEQFF.

This rearrangement joins TRBV5-1 to TRBJ1-4; D unclear. Germline lookup yields CDR1 SGHRS and CDR2 YFSETQ. With 0 bases removed from V and 0 bases from J, the gap between germline ends came to 3 bases. The CDR3 runs 14 residues. The DNA of the CDR3 is TGCGCCAGCAGCTTGGCAACAACTAATGAAAAACTGTTTTTT. Translating it yields CASSLATTNEKLFF.

The chain employs TRBV6-5 and TRBJ1-1; D possibly corresponds to TRBD1 (6 bases). Germline lookup yields CDR1 MNHEY and CDR2 SVGAGI. The V end lost 5 bases, the J end lost 1 base, and 8 bases lay between the germline ends. The CDR3 is made up of 13 amino acids. The CDR3 sequence is CASSRTANTEAFF. CDR3 in DNA: TGTGCCAGCAGTCGGACAGCGAACACTGAAGCTTTCTTT.

This rearrangement joins TRBV9 to TRBJ1-1; perhaps TRBD1 as D (6 bases). Trimming took off 0 bases at V and 4 bases at J, with 10 bases between the two ends. This CDR3 spans 14 amino acids. Germline V gene sequence: CDR1 SGDLS, CDR2 YYNGEE. The CDR3 sequence: CASSVEGGPTEAFF. The CDR3 DNA follows: TGTGCCAGCAGCGTAGAGGGGGGGCCCACTGAAGCTTTCTTT.

V is TRBV7-2 and J is TRBJ1-5; no firm D call. Germline V gene sequence: CDR1 SGHTA, CDR2 FQGNSA. Trimming shortened V by 1 base and J by 0 bases, and 4 bases separated the two germline ends. The CDR3 consists of 14 residues. The CDR3 DNA reads as TGTGCCAGCAGCTTAGGCGCTAGCAATCAGCCCCAGCATTTT. It is translated as CASSLGASNQPQHF.

This clone was counted only a few times. The chain links TRBV5-1 to TRBJ1-2; 8 nucleotides line up with TRBD1. Germline V lookup: CDR1 SGHRS, CDR2 YFSETQ. The CDR3 has 16 amino acids. Unmatched junction bases numbered 11, after V lost 4 bases and J lost 3 bases. In DNA, the CDR3 is TGCGCCAGCAGCCCGGAAGGACAGGGTGGGTACTATGGCTACACCTTC. Its translation: CASSPEGQGGYYGYTF.

V and J are TRBV2 and TRBJ1-3; 7 bases line up with TRBD1. The trim removed 9 bases at V and 2 bases at J, leaving 1 base unmatched. CDR3 length equals 12 residues. Germline V gene lookup returns CDR1 SNHLY and CDR2 FYNNEI. The CDR3 nucleotides read TGTGCCAGTGACAGGGCTGGAAACACCATATATTTT. Translation: CASDRAGNTIYF. The complete variable domain, with remaining parts taken from reference TRBV2 and TRBJ1-3, reads EPEVTQTPSHQVTQMGQEVILRCVPISNHLYFYWYRQILGQKVEFLVSFYNNEISEKSEIFDDQFSVERPDGSNFTLKIRSTKLEDSAMYFCASDRAGNTIYFGEGSWLTVV.

The chain links TRBV12-3 or TRBV12-4 to TRBJ1-2, with D possibly matching TRBD1 (5 bases). The CDR3 has 13 amino acids. V was trimmed by 4 bases and J by 6 bases, leaving 12 bases between them. The CDR3 protein is CASSWGEGHGYTF. The CDR3 coding sequence is TGTGCCAGCAGTTGGGGGGAGGGTCATGGCTACACCTTC.

The chain recombines TRBV6-5 with TRBJ1-3, with D maybe TRBD1 (5 bases). Germline V gene sequence: CDR1 MNHEY, CDR2 SVGAGI. The V end lost 6 bases, the J end lost 4 bases, and 16 bases lay between the germline ends. The CDR3 runs to 15 residues. The CDR3 here is CASSTREGRGNTIYF. The CDR3 coding sequence is TGTGCCAGCAGCACCAGGGAGGGACGGGGAAACACCATATATTTT.

This sequence joins TRBV27 and TRBJ2-2; 7 bases match TRBD1. Germline V gene sequence: CDR1 MNHEY, CDR2 SMNVEV (reference sequence). This CDR3 has 14 residues. V lost 7 bases, J lost 6 bases, and 8 bases stayed unmatched. CDR3: CASIASRGPGELFF. The CDR3 region has the DNA TGTGCCAGCATTGCGTCGAGGGGGCCCGGGGAGCTGTTTTTT.

For the CDR3, the DNA is TGTGCCAGTACCCCAGGTAGGGGAGAAGCTTTCTTT. It encodes CASTPGRGEAFF. V usage is TRBV19 and J usage is TRBJ1-1; possibly TRBD1 for D (5 bases). Trimming took off 7 bases at V and 8 bases at J, with 14 bases between the two ends. The CDR3 length is 12 residues. The germline gives CDR1 LNHDA, CDR2 SQIVND (reference sequence).